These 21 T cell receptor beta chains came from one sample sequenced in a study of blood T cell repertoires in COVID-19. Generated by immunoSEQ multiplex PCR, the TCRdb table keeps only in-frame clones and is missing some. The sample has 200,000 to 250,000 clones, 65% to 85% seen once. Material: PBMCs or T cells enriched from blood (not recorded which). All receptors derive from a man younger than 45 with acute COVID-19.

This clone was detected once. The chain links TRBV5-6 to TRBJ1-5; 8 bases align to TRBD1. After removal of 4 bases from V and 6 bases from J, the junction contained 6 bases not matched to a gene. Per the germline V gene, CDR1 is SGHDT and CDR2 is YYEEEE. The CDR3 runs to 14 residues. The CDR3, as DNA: TGTGCCAGCAGCCGAGGGACAGGAGGTCAGCCCCAGCATTTT. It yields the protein CASSRGTGGQPQHF.

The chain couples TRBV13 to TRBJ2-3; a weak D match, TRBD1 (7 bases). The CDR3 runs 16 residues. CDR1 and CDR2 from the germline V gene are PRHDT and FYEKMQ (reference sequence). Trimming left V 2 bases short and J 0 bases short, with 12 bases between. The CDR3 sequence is CASSLRETGSTDTQYF. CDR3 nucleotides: TGTGCCAGCAGCTTACGGGAGACAGGGAGCACAGATACGCAGTATTTT.

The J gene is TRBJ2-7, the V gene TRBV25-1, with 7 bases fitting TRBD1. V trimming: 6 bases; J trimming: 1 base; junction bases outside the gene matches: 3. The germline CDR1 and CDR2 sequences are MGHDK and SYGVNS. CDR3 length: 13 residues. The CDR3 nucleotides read TGTGCCAGCAGGAGGACAGGTTCCTACGAGCAGTACTTC. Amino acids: CASRRTGSYEQYF.

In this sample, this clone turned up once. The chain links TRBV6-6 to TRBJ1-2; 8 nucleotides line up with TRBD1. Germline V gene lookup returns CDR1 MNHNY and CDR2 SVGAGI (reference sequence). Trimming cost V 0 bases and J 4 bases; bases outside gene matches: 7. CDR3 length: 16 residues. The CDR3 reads CASSYSQGAHGYGYTF. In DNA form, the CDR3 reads TGTGCCAGCAGTTACTCGCAGGGGGCGCATGGCTATGGCTACACCTTC.

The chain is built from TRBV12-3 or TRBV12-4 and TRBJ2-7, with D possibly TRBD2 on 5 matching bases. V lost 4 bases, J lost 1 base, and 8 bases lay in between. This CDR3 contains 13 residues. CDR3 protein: CASSWTGSYEQYF. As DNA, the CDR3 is TGTGCCAGCAGTTGGACGGGATCCTACGAGCAGTACTTC.

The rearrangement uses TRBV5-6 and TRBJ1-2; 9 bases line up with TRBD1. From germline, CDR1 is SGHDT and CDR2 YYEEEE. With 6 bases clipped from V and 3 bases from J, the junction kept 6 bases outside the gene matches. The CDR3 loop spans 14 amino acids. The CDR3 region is CASTRTGADYGYTF. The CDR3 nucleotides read TGTGCCAGCACGCGGACAGGGGCGGACTATGGCTACACCTTC.

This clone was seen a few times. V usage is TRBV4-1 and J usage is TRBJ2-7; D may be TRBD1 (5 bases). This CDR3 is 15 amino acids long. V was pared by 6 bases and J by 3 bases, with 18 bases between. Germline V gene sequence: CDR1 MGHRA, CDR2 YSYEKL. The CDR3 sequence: CASRPIGASIYEQYF. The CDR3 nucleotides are TGCGCCAGCAGGCCAATAGGGGCCTCTATCTACGAGCAGTACTTC.

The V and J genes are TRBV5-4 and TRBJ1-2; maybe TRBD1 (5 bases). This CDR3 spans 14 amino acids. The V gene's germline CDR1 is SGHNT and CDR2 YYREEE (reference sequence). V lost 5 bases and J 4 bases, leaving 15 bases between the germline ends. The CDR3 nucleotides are TGTGCCAGCAGTCAGGGAAAGCGGGGCTATGGCTACACCTTC. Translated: CASSQGKRGYGYTF.

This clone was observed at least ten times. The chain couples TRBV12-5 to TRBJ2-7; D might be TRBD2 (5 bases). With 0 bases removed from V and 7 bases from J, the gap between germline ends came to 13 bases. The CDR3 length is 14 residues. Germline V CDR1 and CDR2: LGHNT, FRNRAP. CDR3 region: CASGLVPRVGEQYF. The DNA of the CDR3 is TGTGCTAGTGGTTTGGTACCGAGGGTTGGGGAGCAGTACTTC.

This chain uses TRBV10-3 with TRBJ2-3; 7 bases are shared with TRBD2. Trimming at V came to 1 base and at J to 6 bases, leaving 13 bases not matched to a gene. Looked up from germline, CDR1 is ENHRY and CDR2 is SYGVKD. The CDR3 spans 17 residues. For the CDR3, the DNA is TGTGCCATCAGTGAGTTTGTGCCAAGCGGGGCAGGCGATACGCAGTATTTT. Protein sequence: CAISEFVPSGAGDTQYF.

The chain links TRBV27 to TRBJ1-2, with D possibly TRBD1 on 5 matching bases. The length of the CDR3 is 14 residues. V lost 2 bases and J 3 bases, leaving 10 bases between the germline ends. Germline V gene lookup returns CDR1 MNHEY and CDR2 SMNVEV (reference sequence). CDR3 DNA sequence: TGTGCCAGCAGTTTAGCGGGGACCCACTATGGCTACACCTTC. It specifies CASSLAGTHYGYTF.

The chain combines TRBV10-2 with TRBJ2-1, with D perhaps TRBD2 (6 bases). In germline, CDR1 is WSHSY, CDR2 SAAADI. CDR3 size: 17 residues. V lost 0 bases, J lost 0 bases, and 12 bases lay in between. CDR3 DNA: TGCGCCAGCAGTGAGTCCGGGAGCGGTGGCTCCTACAATGAGCAGTTCTTC. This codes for CASSESGSGGSYNEQFF.

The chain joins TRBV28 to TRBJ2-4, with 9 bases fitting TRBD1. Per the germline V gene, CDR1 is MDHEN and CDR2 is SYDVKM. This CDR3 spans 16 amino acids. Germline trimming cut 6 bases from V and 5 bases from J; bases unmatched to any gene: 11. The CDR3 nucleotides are TGTGCCAGCAGCCCTCATGTACAGGGGGCCGAAAACATTCAGTACTTC. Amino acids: CASSPHVQGAENIQYF.

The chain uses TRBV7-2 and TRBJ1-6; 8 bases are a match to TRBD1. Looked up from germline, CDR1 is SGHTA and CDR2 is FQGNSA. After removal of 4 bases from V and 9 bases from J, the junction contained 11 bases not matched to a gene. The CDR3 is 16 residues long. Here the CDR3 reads CASSSGPDRASSPLHF. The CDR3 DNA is TGTGCCAGCAGCTCCGGCCCGGACAGGGCTTCTTCACCCCTCCACTTT. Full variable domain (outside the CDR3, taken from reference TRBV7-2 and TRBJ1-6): GAGVSQSPSNKVTEKGKDVELRCDPISGHTALYWYRQSLGQGLEFLIYFQGNSAPDKSGLPSDRFSAERTGGSVSTLTIQRTQQEDSAVYLCASSSGPDRASSPLHFGNGTRLTVT.

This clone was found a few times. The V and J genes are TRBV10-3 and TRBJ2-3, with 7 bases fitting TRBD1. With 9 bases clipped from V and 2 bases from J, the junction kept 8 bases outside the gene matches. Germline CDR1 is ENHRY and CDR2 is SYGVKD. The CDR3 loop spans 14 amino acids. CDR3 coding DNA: TGTGCCATAAGCCGGGACAGCCTCACAGATACGCAGTATTTT. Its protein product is CAISRDSLTDTQYF.

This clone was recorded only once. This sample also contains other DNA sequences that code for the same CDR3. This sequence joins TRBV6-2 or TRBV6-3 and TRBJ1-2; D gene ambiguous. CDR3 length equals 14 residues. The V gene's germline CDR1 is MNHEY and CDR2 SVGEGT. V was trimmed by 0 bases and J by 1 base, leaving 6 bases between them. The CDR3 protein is CASSYSYSNYGYTF. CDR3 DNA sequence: TGTGCCAGCAGTTACTCTTACAGTAACTATGGCTACACCTTC.

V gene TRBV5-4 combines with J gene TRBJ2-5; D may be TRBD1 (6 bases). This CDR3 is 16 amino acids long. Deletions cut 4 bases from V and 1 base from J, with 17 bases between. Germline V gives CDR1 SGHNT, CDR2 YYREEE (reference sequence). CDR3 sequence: CASSISPGTPQETQYF. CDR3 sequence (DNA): TGTGCCAGCAGCATCTCTCCCGGGACACCCCAAGAGACCCAGTACTTC.

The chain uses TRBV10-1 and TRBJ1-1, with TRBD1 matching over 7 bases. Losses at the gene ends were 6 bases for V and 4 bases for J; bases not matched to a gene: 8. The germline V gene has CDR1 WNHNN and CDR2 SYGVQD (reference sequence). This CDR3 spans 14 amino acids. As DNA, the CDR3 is TGCGCCAGCAGCTCAGGGACAGCTGGCACTGAAGCTTTCTTT. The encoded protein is CASSSGTAGTEAFF.

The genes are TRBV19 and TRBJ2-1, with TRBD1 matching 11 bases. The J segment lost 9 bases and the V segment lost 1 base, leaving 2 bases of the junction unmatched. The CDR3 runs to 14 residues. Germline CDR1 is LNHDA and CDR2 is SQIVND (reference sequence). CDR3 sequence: CASSIVGQGAEQFF. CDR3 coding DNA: TGTGCCAGTAGTATAGTTGGACAGGGGGCTGAGCAGTTCTTC.

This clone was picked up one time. The CDR3 coding sequence is TGTGCCACCAGTGAACGCGGGGGCGGCACCGGGGAGCTGTTTTTT. It encodes CATSERGGGTGELFF. V usage is TRBV24-1 and J usage is TRBJ2-2; D perhaps matches TRBD2 (7 bases). The CDR3 consists of 15 residues. Germline CDR1 KGHDR, CDR2 SFDVKD. V lost 4 bases and J 4 bases, leaving 12 bases between the germline ends.

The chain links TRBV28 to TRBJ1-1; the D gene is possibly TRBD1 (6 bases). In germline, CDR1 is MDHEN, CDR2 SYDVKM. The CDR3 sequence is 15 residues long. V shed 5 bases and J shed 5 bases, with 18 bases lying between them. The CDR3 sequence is CASSPPLQGFTEAFF. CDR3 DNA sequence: TGTGCCAGCAGTCCGCCCCTACAGGGTTTTACTGAAGCTTTCTTT. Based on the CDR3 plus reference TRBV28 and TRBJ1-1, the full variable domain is DVKVTQSSRYLVKRTGEKVFLECVQDMDHENMFWYRQDPGLGLRLIYFSYDVKMKEKGDIPEGYSVSREKKERFSLILESASTNQTSMYLCASSPPLQGFTEAFFGQGTRLTVV.